The T cell receptor (beta chain) described here comes from a study of Ad26.COV2.S vaccination and SARS-CoV-2 variants. Specified treatment: around 19 received Ad26.COV2.S at low or high dose, single or two shots; about 5 received placebo; per-sample allocation not given. Sampling was performed 63 days after the first vaccine or placebo injection. Assay: immunoSEQ multiplex PCR; the TCRdb copy retains only in-frame clones and omits some. The sample includes fewer than 400,000 clones, about 88% of them seen just once. Material: peripheral blood, obtained in a trial of Ad26.COV2.S vaccine versus placebo. The clonotype was recovered from a person aged 18-60 years who received the Ad26.COV2.S COVID-19 vaccine or a placebo.

The DNA for the CDR3 is TGTGCCAGCAGTGGGACAGGGGGGTCTCTCACTGAAGCTTTCTTT. Translating gives CASSGTGGSLTEAFF. The chain has TRBV2 and TRBJ1-1, with 10 bases lining up with TRBD1. The J segment lost 4 bases and the V segment lost 4 bases, leaving 6 bases of the junction unmatched. This CDR3 contains 15 residues. The germline V gene encodes CDR1 SNHLY and CDR2 FYNNEI.